This T cell receptor beta chain originates from a study of identical twins (dated by TCRdb to about 2016). Notes on the research overall: To test whether fetal clonotypes persist, the study used deep sequencing on TCR alpha and beta repertoires from monozygotic twins, unrelated adults of various ages, and cord blood. To rule out contamination, replicate twin experiments were performed at different times with different library preparation protocols.

All donors were healthy Caucasians. Three pairs of female monozygotic twins, all aged roughly 18 to 29 years, made up the twin cohort. CD4+ and CD8+ T cell populations were isolated with positive isolation kits from Invitrogen. From its cysteine to its phenylalanine, the CDR3 spans 17 amino acids. Only CDR3 DNA remains: 51 bases, in frame from the first base. The junction shows trimming of 3 bases on V and 0 bases on J, plus 17 bases between the germline ends. CDR1 and CDR2, looked up from the germline V gene (reference sequence), are MNHEY and SMNVEV. Study-wide conclusions, independent of this receptor: Compared with coincidental sharing between unrelated individuals, out-of-frame TCR alpha sequences shared between twins had an excess of sequences with low generation probability. In beta out-of-frame sequences, excess twin sharing was weaker, because having fewer shared sequences lowered the signal-to-noise ratio. Abundant cord blood beta clonotypes carried fewer insertions; young adult naive repertoires showed a weaker similar trend, while memory repertoires showed none. Zero-insertion analyses could be partly confounded by invariant T cells such as MAIT and iNKT, although diverse VJ usage argued against such confounding for most clonotypes. Recombination models systematically underestimated out-of-frame TCR alpha sharing in monozygotic twins but agreed with sharing between unrelated individuals. Conclusions relied on cross-sectional statistical analysis, since the same donors could not be followed over many years.

The library was made by 5' RACE. The instrument was an Illumina HiSeq 2000. Template switching added a universal primer binding site, and the final cDNA carried a unique molecular identifier that allowed TCR cDNA molecules to be counted accurately. Specific primers in the conserved constant-segment region were used to synthesize first-strand cDNA for the TCR alpha and beta chains. To control for contamination, each cDNA library was double barcoded with a SMART-Mk sample barcode plus Illumina barcodes. TruSeq adapter sequences along with Illumina sample barcodes were introduced in two successive PCR steps. The TCR alpha and beta cDNA libraries were sequenced on the Illumina HiSeq platform using custom primers. Concerning the study's data processing: Raw reads were processed with MiGEC to extract unique molecular identifiers, and MiXCR was used to determine CDR3 positions. Recombination models were inferred per individual with the repgenHMM and IGoR tools using an EM algorithm. The analysis of shared clonotypes was done with the tcR package in R, with sharing normalized by the product of cloneset sizes. To study raw recombination without the effects of thymic and clonal selection, out-of-frame nonproductive sequences were analyzed. The public reads were reprocessed in TCRdb via fastp at Q25 and MiXCR, keeping in-frame beta chains. CDR3 protein sequences are deduplicated, and each keeps its most common genes and DNA. None of the V and J calls come from the authors' own analysis; TCRdb made them. The sample includes roughly 350,000 distinct CDR3 sequences, with roughly 12% observed a single time. The ten biggest clones cover around 7.8% of the sample.

Of note for this clonotype: This clone's antigen is unknown. Nothing much larger sits one base from this clone, and base qualities are not available.

These data also featured in a second study, about yellow fever vaccine responses in identical twins. From the second report: According to the authors, the vaccine-induced T cell response in identical twins seemed to be partly convergent and partly specific to each individual. Focusing on identical twins, the study followed the T cell clones that responded to the vaccine, and did so with precision.

This TCR derives from a woman in her late teens or twenties in good health. In this chain, TRBV27 is recombined with TRBJ1-1; TRBD1 might be the D gene, on 6 matching bases. The sample was CD8+ T cells sorted from blood. The CDR3 protein: CASSFYPTGNMNTEAFF. In nucleotide form, the sequence is TGTGCCAGCAGTTTTTATCCGACAGGAAACATGAACACTGAAGCTTTCTTT.